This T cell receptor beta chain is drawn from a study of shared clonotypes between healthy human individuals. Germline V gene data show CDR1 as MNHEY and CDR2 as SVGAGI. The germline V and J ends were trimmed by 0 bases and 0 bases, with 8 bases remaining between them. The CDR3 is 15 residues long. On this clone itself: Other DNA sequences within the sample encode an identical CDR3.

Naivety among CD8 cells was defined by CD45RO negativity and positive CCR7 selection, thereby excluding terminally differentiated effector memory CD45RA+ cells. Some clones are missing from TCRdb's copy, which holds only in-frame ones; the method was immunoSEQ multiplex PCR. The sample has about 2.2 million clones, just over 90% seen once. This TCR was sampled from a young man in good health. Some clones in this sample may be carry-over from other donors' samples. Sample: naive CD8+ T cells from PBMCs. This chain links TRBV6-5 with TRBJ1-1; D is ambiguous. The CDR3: CASSYSTGMNTEAFF. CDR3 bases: TGTGCCAGCAGTTACTCGACCGGAATGAACACTGAAGCTTTCTTT.